This T cell receptor (beta chain) was captured in a study of blood T cells in healthy people across ages (dated by TCRdb to 2014 to 2015). A note on the overall study: In model experiments, roughly one uniquely barcoded TCR beta cDNA molecule per two T cells was captured by template switching. To track age-related changes in TCR beta repertoire diversity, the study relied on deep sequencing normalized with unique cDNA molecular identifiers. Donors were grouped into four age groups: young (average approximately 15 years), middle-aged (39), aged (around 56) and long-lived (around 80). To avoid experimental bias, donors of different ages were spread randomly across the sequencing lanes. The study analyzed two additional independent replicas of 1 million unique cDNA reads from the same blood draw for two donors, one aged 18 to 29 and one aged 80 or older. The study at large found these results: Compared with the aged group, the long-lived group had more naive CD4+ T cells, fewer expanded clones and increased TCR diversity, a pattern suggesting age selection. Observed TCR beta diversity per million T cells fell roughly linearly with age, and a significant reduction was already apparent by age around 39. A strong correlation was found between observed TCR beta diversity and the percentage of naive T cells measured by flow cytometry. Since profiling was done on bulk unsorted PBMCs, naive and antigen-experienced compartments could not be conclusively compared. Total diversity estimates from one million sequenced T cells were considered lower bounds and underestimates. The CMV infection status of donors was not known, potentially confounding age-related changes in expanded clonotypes.

A word on this clonotype: Its antigen specificity is not known. Base-call qualities are not available, and no considerably larger clone is one nucleotide away.

The donors were roughly 39 Caucasian individuals from Russia, aged about 6 to 100 years, who were systemically healthy. Each donor gave around 9.5 milliliters of peripheral blood, collected into EDTA-treated Vacutainer tubes. PBMCs were isolated by Ficoll-Paque density-gradient centrifugation, with at least 7 million obtained per sample. Total RNA was extracted from PBMCs with Trizol reagent, with at least 6 micrograms obtained per sample. The percentages of naive CD45RAhigh/CD27high T cells were determined by flow cytometry on a PBMC aliquot from every donor. Cut back by 8 bases and 1 base, the V and J ends lie 11 bases apart. The CDR3 covers 13 residues, taking in both the cysteine and the phenylalanine. Of the read, only the CDR3 DNA is kept; its 39 bases are in frame from base 1. CDR1 and CDR2 are drawn from the germline V gene (reference sequence): MNHNY, SVGAGI. The method was 5' RACE. A second PCR of roughly 7 to 11 cycles was run with a J-beta primer mix and a sample-barcoded 5' primer. A template-switch 5' adaptor carrying 12 random nucleotides introduced a unique molecular identifier onto each TCR beta cDNA molecule. At least 3 million CDR3-containing paired-end reads were obtained from each sample. All of the RNA was converted into first-strand cDNA using the Mint cDNA synthesis kit, with a TRBC-specific oligonucleotide serving as the primer. All cDNA was treated with uracil-DNA glycosylase and then went through a first 18-cycle PCR with the universal primers M1SS and BC2_uni_R. As for how the authors treated the data: For normalization, 1 million high-quality reads were randomly selected from each sample, with every read carrying a distinct molecular identifier. Reads with shared molecular identifiers were discarded instead of being binned into consensus sequences. CDR3 identification, clonotype clustering and error correction used MiTCR with a Q25 quality threshold and the strictest error-elimination algorithm. A nonparametric unseen species model with Euler transformation was used to estimate lower-bound total TCR beta diversity. The raw public reads went through TCRdb reprocessing: fastp at Q25, MiXCR clone calling, in-frame beta chains kept. Rows are combined by CDR3 protein, so each entry shows the most common genes and DNA. These V and J calls originate from TCRdb's pipeline instead of the authors' own analysis. A total of 1.5 million to 2 million distinct CDR3 sequences appear in this sample, 35% to 50% of them only once. The leading ten clones occupy under 25% of the sample.

Sequenced: blood. This TCR came from a human donor in good health. The sequence is built from TRBV6-6 and TRBJ1-1; the D segment cannot be called with confidence. The CDR3 amino acid sequence is: CASQVGPNTEAFF. DNA sequence: TGTGCCAGCCAAGTAGGCCCGAACACTGAAGCTTTCTTT.